Listed below are T cell receptor beta chains from one sample, sequenced in a study of identical twins. TCRdb reanalysed the 5' RACE reads using MiXCR and keeps one entry per CDR3 protein. The data contain 1,800,000 or so distinct CDR3 sequences, around 29% of them singletons. Sequencing input: cord blood. These receptors came from a newborn girl in good health. CDR3s include the opening cysteine and the closing phenylalanine or tryptophan. Fields, in order: V gene, J gene, D gene, clone size, CDR3 protein, CDR3 DNA. A D gene is named only where the DNA matches it firmly. A clone size is listed for some rows: how often the clone was seen (once, few, many), or a class if it is expanded.

>TRBV29-1|TRBJ2-7|.|.
CSVGNWGYEQYF
TGCAGCGTTGGTAACTGGGGCTACGAGCAGTACTTC
>TRBV6-1|TRBJ2-1|TRBD1|.
CASRAGQGNEQFF
TGTGCCAGCAGAGCGGGACAGGGCAATGAGCAGTTCTTC
>TRBV9|TRBJ1-2|.|.
CVSSVVGTRPSYGYTF
TGTGTCAGCAGCGTAGTGGGGACAAGGCCCTCCTATGGCTACACCTTC
>TRBV4-1|TRBJ2-3|.|few
CASSREDRDTQYF
TGCGCCAGCAGCCGAGAAGATCGGGATACGCAGTATTTT
>TRBV27|TRBJ1-1|TRBD1|.
CASNPTGGLTFF
TGTGCCAGCAATCCCACAGGGGGCTTAACTTTCTTT
>TRBV20-1|TRBJ2-3|TRBD2|.
CSAFQPKTKRERNTQYF
TGCAGTGCTTTCCAACCCAAAACTAAGCGGGAGCGGAATACGCAGTATTTT
>TRBV7-8|TRBJ2-4|.|few
CASSLAGSWGNIQYF
TGTGCCAGCAGCTTAGCGGGGAGTTGGGGAAACATTCAGTACTTC
>TRBV27|TRBJ1-2|.|.
CASSLESTGAYGYTF
TGTGCCAGCAGTTTAGAGTCGACGGGGGCCTATGGCTACACCTTC
>TRBV20-1|TRBJ2-3|TRBD2|few
CSARVELLAGFTDTQYF
TGCAGTGCTAGAGTTGAGTTGCTAGCGGGGTTCACAGATACGCAGTATTTT
>TRBV27|TRBJ2-7|.|few
CASSFSRDHEQYF
TGTGCCAGCAGTTTCTCTAGGGACCACGAGCAGTACTTC
>TRBV2|TRBJ1-6|TRBD1|few
CASSYRGHDYNSPLHF
TGTGCCAGCAGTTACAGGGGGCACGATTATAATTCACCCCTCCACTTT
>TRBV5-1|TRBJ2-1|.|.
CASSMDRPFYNEQFF
TGCGCCAGCAGCATGGACAGACCTTTTTACAATGAGCAGTTCTTC
>TRBV4-1|TRBJ2-5|TRBD2|few
CASSSRTSQETQYF
TGCGCCAGCAGCTCCCGGACTAGCCAAGAGACCCAGTACTTC
>TRBV28|TRBJ2-7|TRBD1|many
CASRTPGTGFYEQYF
TGTGCCAGCAGAACTCCCGGGACAGGGTTCTACGAGCAGTACTTC
>TRBV20-1|TRBJ1-2|TRBD1|.
CSASPDRVRGYTF
TGCAGTGCTAGTCCTGACAGGGTGAGGGGCTACACCTTC
>TRBV12-3/TRBV12-4|TRBJ1-2|TRBD1|few
CASSRGTATSYGYTF
TGTGCCAGCAGCCGCGGGACAGCAACCTCCTATGGCTACACCTTC
>TRBV2|TRBJ1-2|.|once
CAYRRDDYTF
TGTGCCTACCGCAGAGACGACTACACCTTC
>TRBV12-5|TRBJ2-2|.|.
CASGLGDTGELFF
TGTGCTAGTGGTTTGGGGGACACCGGGGAGCTGTTTTTT
>TRBV4-1|TRBJ2-2|TRBD1|few
CASSRWTGGSGELFF
TGCGCCAGCAGCCGCTGGACAGGGGGCAGCGGGGAGCTGTTTTTT
>TRBV3-1|TRBJ2-1|TRBD2|.
CASSQGGGTTFSYNEQFF
TGTGCCAGCAGCCAAGGGGGGGGGACTACCTTCTCCTACAATGAGCAGTTCTTC
>TRBV5-1|TRBJ2-1|TRBD2|many
CASSLSSGHNEQFF
TGCGCCAGCAGCCTGTCTAGCGGGCACAATGAGCAGTTCTTC
>TRBV12-3/TRBV12-4|TRBJ1-1|TRBD1|few
CASRPYGQVNTEAFF
TGTGCCAGCAGACCCTATGGACAGGTGAACACTGAAGCTTTCTTT
>TRBV11-2|TRBJ1-1|.|.
CASSRTGFEAFF
TGTGCCAGCAGCCGCACAGGCTTCGAAGCTTTCTTT
>TRBV19|TRBJ2-1|TRBD1|.
CASRTGGSEQFF
TGTGCCAGCAGGACAGGGGGTAGTGAGCAGTTCTTC
>TRBV7-2|TRBJ2-1|.|.
CASSLRKNLERYNEQFF
TGTGCCAGCAGCTTAAGGAAAAATTTGGAGCGGTACAATGAGCAGTTCTTC
>TRBV15|TRBJ2-7|TRBD2|.
CATSRVRTSNEQYF
TGTGCCACCAGCAGAGTGAGGACTAGCAATGAGCAGTACTTC
>TRBV7-2|TRBJ1-3|.|.
CASSGGRDSGNTIYF
TGTGCCAGCAGCGGAGGTCGAGACTCTGGAAACACCATATATTTT
>TRBV7-2|TRBJ2-1|TRBD2|few
CASSHKTSGRESYNEQFF
TGTGCCAGCAGCCATAAGACTAGCGGGAGGGAATCCTACAATGAGCAGTTCTTC